This record covers a single TCR beta chain. Its antigen is still unknown. The data originate from a study of radiotherapy plus CTLA-4 blockade in lung cancer. About the study: In approximately 17% of patients, objective responses were seen; around 34% had disease control. Whole-study findings and limits: Early blood T cell clone changes and increased post-radiation serum interferon-beta were reportedly the strongest response predictors. The study found tumor-derived TCR clones expanded in blood after radiotherapy plus ipilimumab.

Clones were read by immunoSEQ multiplex PCR, and TCRdb kept only the in-frame ones, dropping some. The table lists some 73,000 clones, around 80% of them singletons. Chemo-refractory metastatic non-small-cell lung cancer patients were treated with focal radiation plus CTLA-4 blockade with ipilimumab. Trimming removed 1 base from V and 1 base from J, with 8 bases in between. This CDR3 has 15 residues. Germline CDR1 reads SEHNR; CDR2 reads FQNEAQ (reference sequence). The sequence was collected from a human donor with non-small cell lung cancer who had stable disease on radiotherapy plus ipilimumab. V gene TRBV7-9 combines with J gene TRBJ2-1; D possibly corresponds to TRBD2 (6 bases). The sequencing used peripheral blood, collected from a patient treated with radiotherapy plus ipilimumab. CDR3 in DNA: TGTGCCAGCAGCTTAGTACGGGAGTCCTACAATGAGCAGTTCTTC. It translates to CASSLVRESYNEQFF.